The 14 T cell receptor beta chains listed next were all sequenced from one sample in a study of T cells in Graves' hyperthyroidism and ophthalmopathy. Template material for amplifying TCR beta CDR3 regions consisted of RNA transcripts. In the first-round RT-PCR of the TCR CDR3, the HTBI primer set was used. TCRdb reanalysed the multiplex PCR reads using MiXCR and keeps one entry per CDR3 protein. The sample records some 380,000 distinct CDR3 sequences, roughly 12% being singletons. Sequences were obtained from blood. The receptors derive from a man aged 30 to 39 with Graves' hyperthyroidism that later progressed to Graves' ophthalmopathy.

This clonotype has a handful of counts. CDR3 amino acids: CASSLLTDYGYTF. Written as DNA, the CDR3 is TGTGCCAGCAGCTTACTGACCGATTATGGCTACACCTTC. The chain joins TRBV7-9 to TRBJ1-2; D not certain. Trimming removed 2 bases at V and 5 bases at J, with 9 bases between. Per the germline V gene, CDR1 is SEHNR and CDR2 is FQNEAQ (reference sequence). CDR3 length: 13 residues.

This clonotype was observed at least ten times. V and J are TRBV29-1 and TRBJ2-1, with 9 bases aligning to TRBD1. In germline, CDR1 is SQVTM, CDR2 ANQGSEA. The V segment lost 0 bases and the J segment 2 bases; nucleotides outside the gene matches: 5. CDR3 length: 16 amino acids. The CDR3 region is CSVEDLRQGAYNEQFF. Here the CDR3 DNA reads TGCAGCGTTGAAGATCTGAGACAGGGGGCCTACAATGAGCAGTTCTTC.

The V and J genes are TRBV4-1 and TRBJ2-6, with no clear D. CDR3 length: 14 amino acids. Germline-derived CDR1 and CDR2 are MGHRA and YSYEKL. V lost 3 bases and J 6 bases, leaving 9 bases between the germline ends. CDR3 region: CASSHVYEANVLTF. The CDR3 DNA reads TGCGCCAGCAGCCACGTTTATGAGGCCAACGTCCTGACTTTC.

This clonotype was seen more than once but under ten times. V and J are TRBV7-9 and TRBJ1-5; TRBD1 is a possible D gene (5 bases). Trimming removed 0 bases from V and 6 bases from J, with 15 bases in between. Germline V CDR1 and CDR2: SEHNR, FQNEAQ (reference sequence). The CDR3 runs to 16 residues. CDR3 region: CASSLAGDPGSQPQHF. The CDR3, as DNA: TGTGCCAGCAGCTTAGCGGGGGATCCGGGGAGTCAGCCCCAGCATTTT.

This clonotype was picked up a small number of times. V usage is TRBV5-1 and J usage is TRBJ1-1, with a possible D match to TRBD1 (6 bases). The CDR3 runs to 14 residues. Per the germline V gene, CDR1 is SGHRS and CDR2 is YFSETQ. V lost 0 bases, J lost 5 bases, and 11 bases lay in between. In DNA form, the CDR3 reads TGCGCCAGCAGCTTGGAAGGGGGAATTACTGAAGCTTTCTTT. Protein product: CASSLEGGITEAFF.

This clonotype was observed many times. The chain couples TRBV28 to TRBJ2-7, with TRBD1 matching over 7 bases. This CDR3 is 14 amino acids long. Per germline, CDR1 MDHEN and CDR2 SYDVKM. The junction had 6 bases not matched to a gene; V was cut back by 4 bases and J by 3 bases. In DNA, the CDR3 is TGTGCCAGCAGTTCCCGGGACAGAGACTACGAGCAGTACTTC. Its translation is CASSSRDRDYEQYF.

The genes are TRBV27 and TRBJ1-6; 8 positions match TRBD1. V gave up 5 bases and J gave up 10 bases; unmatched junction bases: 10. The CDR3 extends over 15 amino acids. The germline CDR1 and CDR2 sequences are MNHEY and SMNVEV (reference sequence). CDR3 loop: CASSAPQGARSPLHF. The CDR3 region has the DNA TGTGCCAGCAGTGCCCCCCAGGGGGCTAGGTCACCCCTCCACTTT.

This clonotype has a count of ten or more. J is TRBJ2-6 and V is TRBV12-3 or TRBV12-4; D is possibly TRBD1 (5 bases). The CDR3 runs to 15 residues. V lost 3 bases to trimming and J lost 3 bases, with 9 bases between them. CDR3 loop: CASSLGPYGANVLTF. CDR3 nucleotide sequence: TGTGCCAGCAGTTTGGGGCCTTATGGGGCCAACGTCCTGACTTTC.

The CDR3 bases are TGTGCCAGTAGTATGAGAGAGACCCAGTACTTC. Amino acid sequence: CASSMRETQYF. This chain links TRBV19 with TRBJ2-5; D uncertain. The germline CDR1 and CDR2 sequences are LNHDA and SQIVND (reference sequence). This CDR3 has 11 residues. V dropped 3 bases and J dropped 4 bases, with 3 bases sitting between them. The entire variable domain, with the rest obtained from reference TRBV19 and TRBJ2-5, is as follows: DGGITQSPKYLFRKEGQNVTLSCEQNLNHDAMYWYRQDPGQGLRLIYYSQIVNDFQKGDIAEGYSVSREKKESFPLTVTSAQKNPTAFYLCASSMRETQYFGPGTRLLVL.

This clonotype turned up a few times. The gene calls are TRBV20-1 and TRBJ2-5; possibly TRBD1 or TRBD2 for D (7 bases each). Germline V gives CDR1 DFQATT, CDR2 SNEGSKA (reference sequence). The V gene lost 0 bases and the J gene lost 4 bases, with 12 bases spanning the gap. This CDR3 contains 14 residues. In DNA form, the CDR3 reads TGCAGTGCTAGAGATGGGGGGGACAGAGAGACCCAGTACTTC. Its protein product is CSARDGGDRETQYF.

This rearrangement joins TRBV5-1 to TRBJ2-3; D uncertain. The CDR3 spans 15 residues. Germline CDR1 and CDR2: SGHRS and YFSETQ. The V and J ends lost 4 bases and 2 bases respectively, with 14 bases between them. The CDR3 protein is CASSVFRQPTDTQYF. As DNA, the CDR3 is TGCGCCAGCAGCGTGTTCCGGCAACCCACAGATACGCAGTATTTT.

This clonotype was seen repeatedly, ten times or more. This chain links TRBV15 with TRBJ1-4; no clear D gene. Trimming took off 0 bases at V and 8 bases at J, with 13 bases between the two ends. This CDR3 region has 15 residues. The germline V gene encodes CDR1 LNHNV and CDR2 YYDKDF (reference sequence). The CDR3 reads CATSRDLGYQEKLFF. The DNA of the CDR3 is TGTGCCACCAGCAGAGATCTGGGGTATCAGGAAAAACTGTTTTTT.

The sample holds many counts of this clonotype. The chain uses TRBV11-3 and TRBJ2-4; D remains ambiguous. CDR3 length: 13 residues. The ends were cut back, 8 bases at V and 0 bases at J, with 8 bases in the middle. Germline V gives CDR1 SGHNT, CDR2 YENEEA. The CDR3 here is CASSVRAKNIQYF. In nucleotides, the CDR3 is TGTGCCAGCTCGGTGAGAGCCAAAAACATTCAGTACTTC.

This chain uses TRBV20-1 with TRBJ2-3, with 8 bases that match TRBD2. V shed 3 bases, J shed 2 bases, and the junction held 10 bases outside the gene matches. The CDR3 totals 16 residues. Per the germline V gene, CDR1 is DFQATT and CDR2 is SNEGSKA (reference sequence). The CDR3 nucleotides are TGCAGTGCTAGCCACCATAGCGGGGAGGCCACAGATACGCAGTATTTT. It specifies CSASHHSGEATDTQYF.